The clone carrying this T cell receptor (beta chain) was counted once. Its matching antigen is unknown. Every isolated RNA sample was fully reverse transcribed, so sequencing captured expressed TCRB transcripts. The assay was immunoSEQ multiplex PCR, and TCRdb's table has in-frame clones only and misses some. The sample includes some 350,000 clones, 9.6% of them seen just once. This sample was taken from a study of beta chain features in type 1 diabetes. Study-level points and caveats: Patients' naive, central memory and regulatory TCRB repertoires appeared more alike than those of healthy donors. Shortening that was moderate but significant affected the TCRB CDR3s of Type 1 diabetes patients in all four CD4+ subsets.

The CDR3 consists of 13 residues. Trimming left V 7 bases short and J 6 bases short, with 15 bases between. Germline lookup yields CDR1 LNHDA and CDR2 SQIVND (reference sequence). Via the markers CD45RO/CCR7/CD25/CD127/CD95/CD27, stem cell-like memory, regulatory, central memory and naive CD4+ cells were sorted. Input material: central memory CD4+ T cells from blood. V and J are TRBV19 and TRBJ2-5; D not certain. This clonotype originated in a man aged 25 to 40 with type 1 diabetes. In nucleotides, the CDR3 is TGTGCCAGTACCATCCAACCCGGGCAGACCCAGTACTTC. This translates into CASTIQPGQTQYF.